This T cell receptor beta chain originates from a study of cytomegalovirus exposure and HLA in healthy donors. Whole-study results and caveats: Across donors, sequencing depth was assumed by presence/absence analyses to be roughly uniform. The authors confirmed in vitro that a few CMV-associated chains were specific for CMV antigens. Apparent HLA restriction characterized most CMV-associated TCR beta chains in a later analysis.

Germline-derived CDR1 and CDR2 are MDHEN and SYDVKM. Germline trimming cut 6 bases from V and 4 bases from J; bases unmatched to any gene: 17. The CDR3 is 19 amino acids. The PCR was carried out with 60 Vbeta primers and 13 Jbeta primers. Using immunoSEQ multiplex PCR, the repertoire was profiled, and TCRdb retains in-frame clones only, with some absent. This table holds approximately 150,000 clones, 76% found once. Worth noting for this clone: Antigen specificity is unknown.

Sequenced material: PBMCs. The clonotype originates from a woman aged 40 to 50 in good health and CMV-seronegative. The rearrangement joins TRBV28 to TRBJ2-5, with 13 bases fitting TRBD2. CDR3 residues: CASSVLAGGRAGLGETQYF. CDR3 in DNA: TGTGCCAGCAGCGTACTAGCGGGGGGGCGGGCCGGATTAGGAGAGACCCAGTACTTC.